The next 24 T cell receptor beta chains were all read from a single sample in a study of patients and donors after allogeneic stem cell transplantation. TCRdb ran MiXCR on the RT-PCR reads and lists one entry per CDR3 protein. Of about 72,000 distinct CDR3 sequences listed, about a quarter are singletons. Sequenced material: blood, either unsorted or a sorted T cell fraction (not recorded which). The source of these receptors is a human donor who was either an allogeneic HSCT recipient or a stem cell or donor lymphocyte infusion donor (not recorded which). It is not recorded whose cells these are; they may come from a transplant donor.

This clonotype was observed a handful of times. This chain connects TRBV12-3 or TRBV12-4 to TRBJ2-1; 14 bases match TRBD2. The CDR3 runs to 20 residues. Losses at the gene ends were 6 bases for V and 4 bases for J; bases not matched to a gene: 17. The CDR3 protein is CASSSPGTSGSGGGYNEQFF. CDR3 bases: TGTGCCAGCAGCAGTCCCGGGACTAGCGGGAGCGGTGGAGGATACAATGAGCAGTTCTTC.

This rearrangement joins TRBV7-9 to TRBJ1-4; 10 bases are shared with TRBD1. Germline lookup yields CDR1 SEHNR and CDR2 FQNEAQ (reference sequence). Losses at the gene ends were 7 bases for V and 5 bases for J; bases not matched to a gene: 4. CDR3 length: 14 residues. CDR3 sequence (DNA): TGTGCCAGCACCCGGGACAGGGGAAATGAAAAACTGTTTTTT. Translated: CASTRDRGNEKLFF.

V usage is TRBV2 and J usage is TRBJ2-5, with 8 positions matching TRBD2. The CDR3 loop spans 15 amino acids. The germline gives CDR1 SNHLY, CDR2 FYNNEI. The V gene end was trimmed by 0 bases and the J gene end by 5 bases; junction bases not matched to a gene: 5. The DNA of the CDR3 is TGTGCCAGCAGTGAAGCGGCGGGACTAGTGGAGACCCAGTACTTC. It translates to CASSEAAGLVETQYF.

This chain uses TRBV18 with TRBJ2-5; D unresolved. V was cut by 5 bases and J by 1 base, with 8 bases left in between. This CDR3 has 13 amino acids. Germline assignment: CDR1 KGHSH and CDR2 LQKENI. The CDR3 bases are TGTGCCAGCTCAATTCGACCCCAAGAGACCCAGTACTTC. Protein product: CASSIRPQETQYF.

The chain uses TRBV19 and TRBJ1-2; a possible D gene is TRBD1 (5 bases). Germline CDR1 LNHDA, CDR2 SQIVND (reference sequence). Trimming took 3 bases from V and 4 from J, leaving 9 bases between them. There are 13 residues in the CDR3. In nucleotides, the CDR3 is TGTGCCAGTAGTATTGGAACAGGCTATGGCTACACCTTC. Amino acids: CASSIGTGYGYTF.

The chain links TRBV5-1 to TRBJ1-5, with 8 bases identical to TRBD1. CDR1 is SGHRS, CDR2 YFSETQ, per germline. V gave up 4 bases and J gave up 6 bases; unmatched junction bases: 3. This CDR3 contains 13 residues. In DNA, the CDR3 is TGCGCCAGCAGCGTCGACAGGGGTCAGCCCCAGCATTTT. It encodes CASSVDRGQPQHF.

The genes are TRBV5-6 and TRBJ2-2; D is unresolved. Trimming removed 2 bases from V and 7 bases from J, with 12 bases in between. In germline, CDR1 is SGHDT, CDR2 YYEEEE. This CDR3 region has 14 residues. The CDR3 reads CASSLAFAVGELFF. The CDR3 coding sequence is TGTGCCAGCAGCTTAGCTTTCGCAGTCGGGGAGCTGTTTTTT.

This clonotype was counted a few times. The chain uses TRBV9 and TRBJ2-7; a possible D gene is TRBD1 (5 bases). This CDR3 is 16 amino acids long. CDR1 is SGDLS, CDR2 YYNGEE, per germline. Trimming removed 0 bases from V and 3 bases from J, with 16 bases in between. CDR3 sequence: CASSVGPQGADYEQYF. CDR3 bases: TGTGCCAGCAGCGTAGGCCCCCAAGGGGCGGACTACGAGCAGTACTTC.

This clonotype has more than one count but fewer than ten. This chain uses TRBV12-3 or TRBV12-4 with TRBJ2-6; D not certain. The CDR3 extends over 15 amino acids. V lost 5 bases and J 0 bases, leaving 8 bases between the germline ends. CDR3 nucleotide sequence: TGTGCCAGCAGTCCTTCCCTCTCTGGGGCCAACGTCCTGACTTTC. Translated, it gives CASSPSLSGANVLTF.

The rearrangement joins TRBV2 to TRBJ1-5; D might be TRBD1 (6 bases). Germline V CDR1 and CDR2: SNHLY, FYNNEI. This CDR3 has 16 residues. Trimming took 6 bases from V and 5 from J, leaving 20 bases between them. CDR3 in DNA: TGTGCCAGCAGCTCTAGCGGGACAAACTTTGATCAGCCCCAGCATTTT. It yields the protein CASSSSGTNFDQPQHF. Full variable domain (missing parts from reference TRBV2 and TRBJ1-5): EPEVTQTPSHQVTQMGQEVILRCVPISNHLYFYWYRQILGQKVEFLVSFYNNEISEKSEIFDDQFSVERPDGSNFTLKIRSTKLEDSAMYFCASSSSGTNFDQPQHFGDGTRLSIL.

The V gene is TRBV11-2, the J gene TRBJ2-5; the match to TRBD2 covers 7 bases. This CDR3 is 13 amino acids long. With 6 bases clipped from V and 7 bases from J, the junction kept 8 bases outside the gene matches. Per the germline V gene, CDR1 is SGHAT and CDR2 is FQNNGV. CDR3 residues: CASRPLGGMTQYF. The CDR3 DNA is TGTGCCAGCAGACCCTTGGGGGGGATGACCCAGTACTTC.

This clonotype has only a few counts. In DNA, the CDR3 is TGCAGCGTGGGGACAGTGAGCTCCTACGAGCAGTACTTC. It encodes CSVGTVSSYEQYF. The chain has TRBV29-1 and TRBJ2-7, with TRBD1 matching 7 bases. The CDR3 consists of 13 residues. J lost 0 bases, V lost 6 bases, and 5 bases had no gene match. The germline gives CDR1 SQVTM, CDR2 ANQGSEA.

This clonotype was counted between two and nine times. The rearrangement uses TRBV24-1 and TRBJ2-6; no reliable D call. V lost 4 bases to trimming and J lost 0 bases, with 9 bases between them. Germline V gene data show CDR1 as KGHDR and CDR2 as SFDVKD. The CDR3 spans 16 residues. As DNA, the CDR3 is TGTGCCACCAGTGACTCGACGGTCTCTGGGGCCAACGTCCTGACTTTC. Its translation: CATSDSTVSGANVLTF.

The CDR3 coding sequence is TGTGCCATCAGTGCGGGGGAGGCAGATACGCAGTATTTT. Translating it yields CAISAGEADTQYF. The gene calls are TRBV10-3 and TRBJ2-3; tentatively, D is TRBD2 (6 bases). V was trimmed by 4 bases and J by 4 bases, leaving 9 bases between them. The germline V gene encodes CDR1 ENHRY and CDR2 SYGVKD. This CDR3 contains 13 residues.

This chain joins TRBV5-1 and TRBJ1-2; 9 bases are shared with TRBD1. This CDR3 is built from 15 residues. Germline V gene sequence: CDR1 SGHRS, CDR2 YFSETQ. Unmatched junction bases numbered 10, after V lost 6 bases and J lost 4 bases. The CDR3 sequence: CASKDRGTGPYGYTF. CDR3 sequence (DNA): TGCGCCAGCAAGGATAGAGGGACAGGGCCCTATGGCTACACCTTC.

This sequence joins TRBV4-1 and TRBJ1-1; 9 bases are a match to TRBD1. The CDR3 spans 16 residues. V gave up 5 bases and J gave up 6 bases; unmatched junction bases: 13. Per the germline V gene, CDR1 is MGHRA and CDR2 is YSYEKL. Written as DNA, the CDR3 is TGCGCCAGCAGCGAGGGACAGGGAGTGATTGGCGCTGAAGCTTTCTTT. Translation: CASSEGQGVIGAEAFF.

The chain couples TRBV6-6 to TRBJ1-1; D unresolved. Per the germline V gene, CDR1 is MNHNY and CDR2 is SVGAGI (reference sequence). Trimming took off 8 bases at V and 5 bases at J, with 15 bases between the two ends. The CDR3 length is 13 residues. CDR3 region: CASLPMGITEAFF. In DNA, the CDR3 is TGTGCCAGCCTTCCTATGGGGATAACTGAAGCTTTCTTT.

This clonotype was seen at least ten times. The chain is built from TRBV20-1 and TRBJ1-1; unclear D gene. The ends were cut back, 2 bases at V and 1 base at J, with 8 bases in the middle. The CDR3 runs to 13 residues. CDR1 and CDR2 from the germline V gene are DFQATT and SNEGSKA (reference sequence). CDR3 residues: CSARSGSNTEAFF. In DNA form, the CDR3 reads TGCAGTGCTAGATCGGGGTCGAACACTGAAGCTTTCTTT.

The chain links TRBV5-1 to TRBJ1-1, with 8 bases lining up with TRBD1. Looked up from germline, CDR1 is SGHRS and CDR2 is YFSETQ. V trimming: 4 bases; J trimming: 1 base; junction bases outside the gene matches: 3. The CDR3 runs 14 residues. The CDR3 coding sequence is TGCGCCAGCAGCCAGGGGGCCAAGAACACTGAAGCTTTCTTT. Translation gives CASSQGAKNTEAFF.

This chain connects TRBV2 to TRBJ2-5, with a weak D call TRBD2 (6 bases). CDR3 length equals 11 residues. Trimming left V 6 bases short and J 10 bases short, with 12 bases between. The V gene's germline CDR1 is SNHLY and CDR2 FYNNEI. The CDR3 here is CASSWGEDQYF. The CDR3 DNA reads TGTGCCAGCAGCTGGGGGGAAGACCAGTACTTC.

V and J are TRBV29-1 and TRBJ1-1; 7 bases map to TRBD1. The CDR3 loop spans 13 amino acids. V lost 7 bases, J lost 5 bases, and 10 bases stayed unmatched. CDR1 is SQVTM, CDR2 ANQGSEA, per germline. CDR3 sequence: CSDLTGSGTEAFF. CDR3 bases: TGCAGCGACTTGACAGGGTCAGGAACTGAAGCTTTCTTT.

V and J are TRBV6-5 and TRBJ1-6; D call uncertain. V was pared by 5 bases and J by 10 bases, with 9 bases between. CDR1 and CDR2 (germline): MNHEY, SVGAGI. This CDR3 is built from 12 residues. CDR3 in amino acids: CASSPRNSPLHF. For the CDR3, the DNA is TGTGCCAGCAGTCCGAGGAACTCACCCCTCCACTTT.

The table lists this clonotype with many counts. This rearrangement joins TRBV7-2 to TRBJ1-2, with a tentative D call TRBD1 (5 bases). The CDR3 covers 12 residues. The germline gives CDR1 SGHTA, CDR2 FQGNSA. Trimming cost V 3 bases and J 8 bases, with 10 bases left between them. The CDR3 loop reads CASSLGPWGYTF. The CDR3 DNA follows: TGTGCCAGCAGCTTGGGGCCGTGGGGCTACACCTTC.

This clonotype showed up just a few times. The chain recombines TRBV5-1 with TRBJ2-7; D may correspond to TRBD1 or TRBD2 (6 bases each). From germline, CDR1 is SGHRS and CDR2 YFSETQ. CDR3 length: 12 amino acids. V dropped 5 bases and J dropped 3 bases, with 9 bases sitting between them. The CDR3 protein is CASREGDYEQYF. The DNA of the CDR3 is TGCGCCAGCAGGGAGGGGGACTACGAGCAGTACTTC.